This record concerns one TCR beta chain sequence. Unmatched junction bases numbered 4, after V lost 0 bases and J lost 4 bases. CDR3 length: 15 amino acids. Germline V gene data show CDR1 as MNHNY and CDR2 as SVGAGI (reference sequence). Sequencing was performed with immunoSEQ multiplex PCR; in TCRdb, only in-frame clones are kept and a portion is missing. The repertoire consists of 150,000 to 200,000 clones, with around four fifths occurring once and the leading ten covering about 2.8%. This sample was taken from a study of blood T cell repertoires in COVID-19. The V gene is TRBV6-6, the J gene TRBJ2-5; 8 bases align to TRBD2. Sequencing used peripheral blood. This clonotype was sampled from a woman older than 75 with active or convalescent COVID-19. The CDR3 region has the DNA TGTGCCAGCAGTTACTCTAACGGGGGGGGAGAGACCCAGTACTTC. The encoded protein is CASSYSNGGGETQYF.